Sequencing of this TCR beta chain was carried out in a study of T cell repertoires in cytomegalovirus infection. In the study overall: HLA-C-restricted CMV epitopes, recently identified, and well-studied HLA-B-restricted ones were used by the study. In public TCR beta signatures, there were indications of both CMV infection and matching HLA type. Study-wide results and caveats: HLA-C-restricted CMV clonotypes gave the most frequent clonotype in two of eight donors. Totalled public TCR beta family frequency picked out people who carried CMV plus the relevant HLA.

Comment on this clonotype: Its matching antigen is unknown.

CDR3 length: 12 amino acids. V lost 7 bases and J lost 2; bases outside the gene matches: 1. Per the germline V gene, CDR1 is SNHLY and CDR2 is FYNNEI. TCRdb independently ran MiXCR on the reads; one entry per CDR3 protein. Of about half a million distinct CDR3 sequences in the sample, 33% are singletons; the top ten hold 15% to 20%. V usage is TRBV2 and J usage is TRBJ1-2; 7 bases line up with TRBD1. Material: cultured PBMCs, obtained from culture after CMV antigen stimulation. The TCR comes from a human donor in good health (CMV status not recorded). Some clones in this sample may be carry-over from other donors' samples. CDR3 sequence (DNA): TGTGCCAGCACCAGGGGGAACTATGGCTACACCTTC. Its translation is CASTRGNYGYTF.